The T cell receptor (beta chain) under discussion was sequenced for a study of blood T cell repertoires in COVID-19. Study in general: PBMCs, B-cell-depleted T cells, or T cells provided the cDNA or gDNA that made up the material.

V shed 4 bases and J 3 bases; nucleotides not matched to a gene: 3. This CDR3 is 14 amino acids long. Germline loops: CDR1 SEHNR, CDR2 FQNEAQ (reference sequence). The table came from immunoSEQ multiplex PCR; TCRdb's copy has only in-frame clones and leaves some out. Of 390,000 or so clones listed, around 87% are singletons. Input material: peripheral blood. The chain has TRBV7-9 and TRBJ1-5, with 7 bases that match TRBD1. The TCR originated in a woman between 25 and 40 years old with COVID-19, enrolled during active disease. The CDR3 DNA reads TGTGCCAGCAGCTCCGACAGGGACAATCAGCCCCAGCATTTT. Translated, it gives CASSSDRDNQPQHF.